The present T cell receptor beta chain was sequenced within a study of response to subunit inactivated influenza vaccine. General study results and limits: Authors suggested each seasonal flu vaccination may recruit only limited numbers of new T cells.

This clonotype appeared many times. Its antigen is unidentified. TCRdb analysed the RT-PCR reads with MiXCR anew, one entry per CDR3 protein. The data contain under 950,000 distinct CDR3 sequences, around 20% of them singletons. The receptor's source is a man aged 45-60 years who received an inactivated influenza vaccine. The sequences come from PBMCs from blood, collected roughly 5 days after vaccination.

The CDR3 loop is CASSLGVTSGIFNEQYF. Here the CDR3 DNA reads TGTGCCAGCAGCTTAGGAGTGACTAGCGGGATTTTTAACGAGCAGTACTTC. This chain links TRBV7-2 with TRBJ2-7, with 11 nucleotides matching TRBD2. The CDR3 covers 17 residues. Germline V gene sequence: CDR1 SGHTA, CDR2 FQGNSA. The junction had 10 bases not matched to a gene; V was cut back by 1 base and J by 5 bases.